This T cell receptor (beta chain) is drawn from a study of blood T cell repertoires in COVID-19. For the study at large: Whether acute or convalescent, the COVID-19 samples came from the United States, Italy and Spain. Nucleic acid was either cDNA or gDNA, and it came from T cells, B-cell-depleted T cells, or PBMCs.

Original analysis: Amplification of reference gene primers provided the estimated nucleated cell counts. Clones were read by immunoSEQ multiplex PCR, and TCRdb kept only the in-frame ones, dropping some. For V, J and clone size, that table is used; D and trimming come from the DNA. The sample includes roughly 120,000 clones, roughly 91% of them seen just once. The CDR3 contains 14 residues. V dropped 1 base and J dropped 4; count of bases not matched to a gene: 1. Germline V gene lookup returns CDR1 SEHNR and CDR2 FQNEAQ (reference sequence). This clonotype originated in a woman aged 45-65 years with acute or convalescent COVID-19. The sequencing input was peripheral blood. The rearrangement links TRBV7-9 to TRBJ2-1; 7 bases fit TRBD1. CDR3 sequence: CASSLGQGYNEQFF. CDR3 coding DNA: TGTGCCAGCAGCTTAGGACAGGGATACAATGAGCAGTTCTTC.